A selection of T cell receptor beta chains follows, all from one sample in a study of cytomegalovirus exposure and HLA in healthy donors. The protocol was immunoSEQ multiplex PCR, while the TCRdb copy is restricted to in-frame clones and leaves out a portion. The sample lists fewer than 200,000 clones, roughly 84% seen once, with around 0.25% in the top ten. Sequencing was done on a sample of PBMCs. These receptors were obtained from a girl in the first two years of life in good health and CMV-seronegative. Both conserved end residues are part of each CDR3. A D gene is named only where the DNA matches it firmly. The size field is filled for only some rows; it gives once, few, many or a size class.

d_call,j_call,v_call,clone_size,cdr3_nt,cdr3_aa
TRBD1,TRBJ2-7,TRBV10-1,.,TGCGCCAGCAGTGTAACGACAGGGACCGGCGACGAGCAGTACTTC,CASSVTTGTGDEQYF
.,TRBJ1-1,TRBV5-4,.,TGTGCCAGCAGCCCCCTTAAGACGGCGGTGAACACTGAAGCTTTCTTT,CASSPLKTAVNTEAFF
.,TRBJ1-2,TRBV4-1,.,TGCGCCAGCAGCCAAATTTCACCCAGGGGCCAGGCTAACTATGGCTACACCTTC,CASSQISPRGQANYGYTF
TRBD2,TRBJ2-1,TRBV10-1,few,TGCGCCAGCAGTGGAGCGGGGGGCAGCTACAATGAGCAGTTCTTC,CASSGAGGSYNEQFF
.,TRBJ2-7,TRBV4-1,.,TGCGCCAGCAGCCAAGTCCGAACAGCATACGAGCAGTACTTC,CASSQVRTAYEQYF
.,TRBJ1-1,TRBV5-8,.,TGTGCCAGCAGCTTGGCCGACAGGGAAGCTTTCTTT,CASSLADREAFF
.,TRBJ2-2,TRBV4-3,.,TGCGCCAGCAGCCAAGGCGGGGCGGCGGGGGAGCTGTTTTTT,CASSQGGAAGELFF
.,TRBJ2-7,TRBV11-2,.,TGTGCCAGCAGCCCAAAGCCGCGGGCCAGCTACGAGCAGTACTTC,CASSPKPRASYEQYF
TRBD2,TRBJ2-1,TRBV30,.,TGTGCCTGGAAGACTAGCGGGGGATTTAATGAGCAGTTCTTC,CAWKTSGGFNEQFF
.,TRBJ2-7,TRBV9,.,TGTGCCAGCAGCCGTGCAACTACCTCCTACGAGCAGTACTTC,CASSRATTSYEQYF
TRBD1,TRBJ1-6,TRBV5-4,.,TGTGCCAGCAGCCCAGGGGGCTCCTATAATTCACCCCTCCACTTT,CASSPGGSYNSPLHF
TRBD1,TRBJ1-2,TRBV30,.,TGTGCCCACCATGGGCAGGGGGCGGGGGGCTACACCTTC,CAHHGQGAGGYTF
.,TRBJ1-2,TRBV15,.,TGTGCCACCAGCAGAGATCAAGGCAGACACTCCTCAAACTATGGCTACACCTTC,CATSRDQGRHSSNYGYTF
TRBD2,TRBJ2-5,TRBV9,.,TGTGCCAGCAGCTTTAGCGGGGGGGCCCAAGAGACCCAGTACTTC,CASSFSGGAQETQYF